This entry is about one TCR beta chain. Its antigen is currently unknown. From germline, CDR1 is DFQATT and CDR2 SNEGSKA (reference sequence). The CDR3 sequence is 14 residues long. Each UMI, carrying a 6-nucleotide sample barcode, came from template switching. TCRdb re-called the 5' RACE reads and gives one entry per CDR3 protein, without DNA. The table lists some 150,000 distinct CDR3 sequences, with 2% to 3% in the top ten. The sample comes from a study of monozygotic twins with inflammatory bowel disease. Study findings and constraints: Diversity of TCRbeta measured by inverse Simpson was lower in IBD patients than in healthy co-twins. Resolution of different T cell subtypes was not achieved.

The sequence was obtained from a human donor with ulcerative colitis or Crohn's disease, or a healthy co-twin of an affected twin (not recorded which). The genes are TRBV20-1 and TRBJ2-7; TCRdb outputs TRBD1, but without DNA this stays unchecked. Sequenced input: blood. The CDR3 protein is CSADRDRASYEQYF.